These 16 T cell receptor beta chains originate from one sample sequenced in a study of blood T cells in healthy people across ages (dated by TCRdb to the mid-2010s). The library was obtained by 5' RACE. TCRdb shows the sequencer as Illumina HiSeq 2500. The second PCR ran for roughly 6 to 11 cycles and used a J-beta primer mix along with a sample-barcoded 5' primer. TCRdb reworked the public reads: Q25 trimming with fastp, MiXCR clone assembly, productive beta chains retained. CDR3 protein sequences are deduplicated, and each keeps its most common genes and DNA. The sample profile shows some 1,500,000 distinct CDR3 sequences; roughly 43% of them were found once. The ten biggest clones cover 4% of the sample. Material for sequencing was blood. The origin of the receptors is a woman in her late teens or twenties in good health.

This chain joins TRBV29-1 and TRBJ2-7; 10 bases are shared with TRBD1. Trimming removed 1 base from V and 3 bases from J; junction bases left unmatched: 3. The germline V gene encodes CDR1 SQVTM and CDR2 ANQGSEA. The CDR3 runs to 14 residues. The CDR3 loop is CSVEGGQGFYEQYF. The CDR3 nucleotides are TGCAGCGTTGAAGGGGGACAGGGGTTCTACGAGCAGTACTTC.

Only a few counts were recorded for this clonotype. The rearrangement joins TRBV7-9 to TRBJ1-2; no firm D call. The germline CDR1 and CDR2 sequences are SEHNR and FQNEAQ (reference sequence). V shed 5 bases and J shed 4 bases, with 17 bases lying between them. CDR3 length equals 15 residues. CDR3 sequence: CASSPSPGMTYGYTF. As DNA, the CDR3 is TGTGCCAGCAGCCCATCCCCCGGGATGACCTATGGCTACACCTTC.

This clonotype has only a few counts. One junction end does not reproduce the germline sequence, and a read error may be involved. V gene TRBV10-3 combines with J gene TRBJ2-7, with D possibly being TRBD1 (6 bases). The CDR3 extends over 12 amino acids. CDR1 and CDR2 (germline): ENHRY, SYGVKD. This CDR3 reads CAISADSYEQYF. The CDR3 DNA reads TGTGCCATCAGTGCGGACAGCTACGAACAGTACTTC.

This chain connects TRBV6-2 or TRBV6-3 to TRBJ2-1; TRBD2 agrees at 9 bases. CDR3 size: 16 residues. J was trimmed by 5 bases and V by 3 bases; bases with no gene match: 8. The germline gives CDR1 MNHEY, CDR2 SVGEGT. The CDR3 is CASSYSASGNNNEQFF. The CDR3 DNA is TGTGCCAGCAGTTATTCCGCTAGCGGGAACAACAATGAGCAGTTCTTC.

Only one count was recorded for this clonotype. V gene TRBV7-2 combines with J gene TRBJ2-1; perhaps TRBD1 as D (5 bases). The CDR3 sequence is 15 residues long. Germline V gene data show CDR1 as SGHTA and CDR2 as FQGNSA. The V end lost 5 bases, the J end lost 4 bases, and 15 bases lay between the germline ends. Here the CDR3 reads CASSPSRTLYNEQFF. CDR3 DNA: TGTGCCAGCAGCCCCTCCCGGACACTTTACAATGAGCAGTTCTTC.

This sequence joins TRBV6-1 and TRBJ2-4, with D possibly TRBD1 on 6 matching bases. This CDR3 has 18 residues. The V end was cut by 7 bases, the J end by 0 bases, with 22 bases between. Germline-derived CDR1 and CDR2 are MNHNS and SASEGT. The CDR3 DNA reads TGTGCCAGCACTCAACTTTATAGGACAGTACTAGCCAAAAACATTCAGTACTTC. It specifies CASTQLYRTVLAKNIQYF.

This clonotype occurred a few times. CDR3 nucleotide sequence: TGTGCCAGCAGCCCGGTTCGTCGACCCTACAATGAGCAGTTCTTC. Protein: CASSPVRRPYNEQFF. This chain uses TRBV9 with TRBJ2-1; D is unclear. CDR1 is SGDLS and CDR2 is YYNGEE in the germline V gene. V lost 4 bases, J lost 2 bases, and 13 bases lay in between. CDR3 length equals 15 residues.

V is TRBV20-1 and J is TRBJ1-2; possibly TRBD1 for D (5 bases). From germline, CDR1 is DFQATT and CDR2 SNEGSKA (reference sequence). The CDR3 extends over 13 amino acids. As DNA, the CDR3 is TGCAGCGCGACCTCAGGAAAGGGGTATGGCTACACCTTC. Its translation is CSATSGKGYGYTF.

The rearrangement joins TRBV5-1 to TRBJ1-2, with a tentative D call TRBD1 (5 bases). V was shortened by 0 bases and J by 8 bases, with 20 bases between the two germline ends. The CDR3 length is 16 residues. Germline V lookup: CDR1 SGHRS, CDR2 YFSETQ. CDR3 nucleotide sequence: TGCGCCAGCAGCTTGGAGGCAGGGTCCCGCATAGGGGGCTACACCTTC. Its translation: CASSLEAGSRIGGYTF.

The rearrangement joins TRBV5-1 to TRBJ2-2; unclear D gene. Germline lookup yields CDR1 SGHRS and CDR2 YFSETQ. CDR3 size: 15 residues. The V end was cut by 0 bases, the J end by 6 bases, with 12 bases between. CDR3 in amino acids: CASSLEPRYAGELFF. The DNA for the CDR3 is TGCGCCAGCAGCTTGGAGCCCAGATACGCCGGGGAGCTGTTTTTT. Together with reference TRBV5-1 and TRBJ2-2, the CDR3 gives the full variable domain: KAGVTQTPRYLIKTRGQQVTLSCSPISGHRSVSWYQQTPGQGLQFLFEYFSETQRNKGNFPGRFSGRQFSNSRSEMNVSTLELGDSALYLCASSLEPRYAGELFFGEGSRLTVL.

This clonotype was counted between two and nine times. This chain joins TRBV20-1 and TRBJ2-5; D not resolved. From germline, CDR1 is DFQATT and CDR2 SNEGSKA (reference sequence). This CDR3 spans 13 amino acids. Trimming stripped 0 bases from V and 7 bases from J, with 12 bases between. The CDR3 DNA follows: TGCAGTGCTAGAGATGTAGGTTCAGGGACCCAGTACTTC. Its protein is CSARDVGSGTQYF.

The CDR3 DNA is TGCAGTGCTAGAGCGCCGGGACTCAGCTACAATGAGCAGTACTTC. Translation: CSARAPGLSYNEQYF. The chain recombines TRBV20-1 with TRBJ2-5; maybe TRBD2 (6 bases). This CDR3 has 15 amino acids. Looked up from germline, CDR1 is DFQATT and CDR2 is SNEGSKA (reference sequence). V was pared by 1 base and J by 11 bases, with 23 bases between.

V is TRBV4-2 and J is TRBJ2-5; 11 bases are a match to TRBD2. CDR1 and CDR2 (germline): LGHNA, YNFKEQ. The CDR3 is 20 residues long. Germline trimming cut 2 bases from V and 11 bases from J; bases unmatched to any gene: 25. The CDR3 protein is CASSQLTSGIMVGSYNEQYF. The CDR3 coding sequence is TGTGCCAGCAGCCAACTGACTAGCGGGATCATGGTGGGATCCTACAATGAGCAGTACTTC.

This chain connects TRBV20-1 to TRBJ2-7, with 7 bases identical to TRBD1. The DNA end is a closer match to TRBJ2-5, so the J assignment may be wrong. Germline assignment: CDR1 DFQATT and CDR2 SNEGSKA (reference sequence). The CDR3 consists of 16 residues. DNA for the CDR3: TGCAGTGCTAGAGACCTGACAGGGTCTCTGGGAGAGACCCAGTACTTC. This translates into CSARDLTGSLGETQYF.

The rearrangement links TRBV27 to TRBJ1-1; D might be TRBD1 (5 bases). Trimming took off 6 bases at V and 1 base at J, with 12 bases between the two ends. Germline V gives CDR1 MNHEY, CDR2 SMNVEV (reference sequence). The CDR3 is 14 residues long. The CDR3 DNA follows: TGTGCCAGCAGAATCAGGGCGGGGAACACTGAAGCTTTCTTT. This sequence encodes CASRIRAGNTEAFF.

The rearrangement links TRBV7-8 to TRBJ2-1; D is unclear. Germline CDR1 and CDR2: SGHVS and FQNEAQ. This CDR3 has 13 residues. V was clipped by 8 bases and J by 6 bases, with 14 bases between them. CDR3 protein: CASSPDQPNEQFF. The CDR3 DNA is TGTGCCAGCTCTCCAGACCAGCCCAATGAGCAGTTCTTC.